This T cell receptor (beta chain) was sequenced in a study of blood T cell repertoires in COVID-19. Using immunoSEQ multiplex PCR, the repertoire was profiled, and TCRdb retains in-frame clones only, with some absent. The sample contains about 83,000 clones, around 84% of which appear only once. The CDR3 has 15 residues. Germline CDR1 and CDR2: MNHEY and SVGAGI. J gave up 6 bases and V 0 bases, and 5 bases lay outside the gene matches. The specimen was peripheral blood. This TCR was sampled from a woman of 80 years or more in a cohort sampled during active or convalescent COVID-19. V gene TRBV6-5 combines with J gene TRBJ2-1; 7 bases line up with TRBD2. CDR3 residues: CASSYSNGRSNEQFF. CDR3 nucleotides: TGTGCCAGCAGTTACTCGAACGGGAGGTCCAATGAGCAGTTCTTC.